This TCR beta chain was sequenced during a study of long-term antiretroviral therapy in people with HIV. Whole-study context: The study's earliest collections predate the 2015 immediate-ART recommendation by about a decade.

Study outcomes and limitations: In samples taken after ART, diversity increased but remained below transplant donor control levels.

On this clone itself: Its antigen is unknown.

An immunoSEQ assay, version v3.0, was performed at survey level. This table comes from immunoSEQ multiplex PCR, and its TCRdb copy is limited to in-frame clones, with some not included. The table shows over 10,000 clones, with roughly three quarters occurring only once. Losses at the gene ends were 6 bases for V and 6 bases for J; bases not matched to a gene: 15. This CDR3 region has 17 residues. Germline loops: CDR1 SGHNT, CDR2 YENEEA. The sample was unsorted PBMCs, taken 0.5 years before starting antiretroviral therapy. J is TRBJ1-2 and V is TRBV11-3, with 11 bases identical to TRBD1. This clonotype originated in a woman aged 40 to 50 with HIV. CDR3 amino acids: CASSRFTGTGQGDGYTF. In DNA form, the CDR3 reads TGTGCCAGCAGTCGATTCACCGGTACGGGACAGGGGGATGGCTACACCTTC.